This T cell receptor beta chain was profiled in a study of tumor and adjacent non-tumor tissue in lung cancer. At the level of the study: Aged roughly 30 to 76 years, patients included nine to ten men and about 5 women with stage I to III disease.

The template was RNA from unsorted bulk tissue. Newly diagnosed lung cancer patients had thoracic surgery in China, August–late 2014, without prior chemotherapy. The library came from three nested PCR rounds adapted from ARM-PCR protocols. TCRdb re-analysed the multiplex PCR reads in MiXCR, keeping a single row per CDR3 protein. The sample lists about 110,000 distinct CDR3 sequences, 84% occurring once. The CDR3 runs 15 residues. Trimming cost V 11 bases and J 4 bases, with 24 bases left between them. Germline CDR1 MNHEY, CDR2 SVGAGI. The sample consisted of lung tumor tissue. V and J are TRBV6-5 and TRBJ2-7; D is uncertain. The TCR sequence derives from a man in his 70s with non-small cell lung cancer. CDR3: CAVGRKLSGSYEQYF. Written as DNA, the CDR3 is TGTGCCGTCGGAAGGAAATTATCAGGTTCTTACGAGCAGTACTTC.